This T cell receptor beta chain was recorded in a study of T-cell reconstitution after alpha-beta-depleted transplantation in children. Researchers prepared the TCRbeta library using unique molecular identifiers, the study reports. TCRdb itself ran the PCR reads through MiXCR, one entry per CDR3 protein. The sample holds about 350,000 distinct CDR3 sequences, roughly 16% seen once. This clonotype showed up just a few times. Its antigen is unknown. V was shortened by 3 bases and J by 6 bases, with 8 bases between the two germline ends. This CDR3 is 13 amino acids long. Study-wide results and limits: At one year after transplant, newly produced T cells mostly accounted for T-cell counts and diversity. Several hundred rapidly expanded clones from non-depleted graft cells reportedly supplied alpha-beta T cells about two months post-transplant. Some patients' high day-60 TCRbeta diversity was attributed to recipient cells surviving conditioning.

The TCR comes from a male patient aged 2 to 10 who had a stem cell transplant for acute lymphoblastic leukemia, so the T cells may come from the graft donor. The input for sequencing was PBMCs, mostly from graft donor cells, taken 360 days after TCRalphabeta/CD19-depleted stem cell transplant. The chain links TRBV12-3 or TRBV12-4 to TRBJ2-2; D not resolved. For the CDR3, the DNA is TGTGCCAGCAGTTTCCTGGGTGCCGGGGAGCTGTTTTTT. Its translation is CASSFLGAGELFF.